A single sample gave rise to the 20 T cell receptor beta chains below, sequenced in a study of T cells in Graves' hyperthyroidism and ophthalmopathy (dated by TCRdb to between 2018 and 2021). Library preparation used multiplex PCR. The instrument given in TCRdb is Illumina HiSeq 2000. The TCR beta CDR3 regions were amplified from RNA transcripts. The TCR CDR3 was subjected to a first round of RT-PCR using the HTBI primer set and the Qiagen OneStep RT-PCR kit. TCRdb reworked the public reads: Q25 trimming with fastp, MiXCR clone assembly, productive beta chains retained. Records with the same CDR3 protein are collapsed into one entry carrying the most frequent genes and DNA. This sample is represented by about 180,000 distinct CDR3 sequences; 15% to 20% of them were singletons. Clones ranked in the top ten supply about 29% of the sample. Material for sequencing was blood. The receptors were sampled from a woman in her forties or fifties with Graves' hyperthyroidism.

In its sample, this clonotype was seen many times. In DNA form, the CDR3 reads TGTGCCAGTAGTAGGGACAGGGGGAGCACTGAAGCTTTCTTT. It specifies CASSRDRGSTEAFF. The J gene is TRBJ1-1, the V gene TRBV19; 11 bases are a match to TRBD1. Germline CDR1 reads LNHDA; CDR2 reads SQIVND (reference sequence). After removal of 4 bases from V and 4 bases from J, the junction contained 2 bases not matched to a gene. The CDR3 contains 14 residues.

This clonotype has ten or more counts. The CDR3 coding sequence is TGTGCCAGCAGTGAAGGGTCCTATGGCTACACCTTC. As protein: CASSEGSYGYTF. The chain joins TRBV2 to TRBJ1-2; no clear D gene. Per germline, CDR1 SNHLY and CDR2 FYNNEI. Trimming took 1 base from V and 4 from J, leaving 4 bases between them. CDR3 length: 12 residues.

This clonotype was observed many times. The chain couples TRBV2 to TRBJ2-3, with D possibly TRBD2 on 7 matching bases. V gave up 2 bases and J gave up 2 bases, with 11 bases separating them. The CDR3 has 15 amino acids. The germline CDR1 and CDR2 sequences are SNHLY and FYNNEI. CDR3 sequence: CASSETGGPTDTQYF. The CDR3 DNA reads TGTGCCAGCAGTGAAACGGGGGGCCCCACAGATACGCAGTATTTT.

This chain connects TRBV7-9 to TRBJ2-3, with D possibly being TRBD1 or TRBD2 (6 bases each). The CDR3 runs to 15 residues. The germline CDR1 and CDR2 sequences are SEHNR and FQNEAQ (reference sequence). The V gene lost 3 bases and the J gene lost 3 bases, with 13 bases spanning the gap. The CDR3 region is CASSFYGGPTDTQYF. Written as DNA, the CDR3 is TGTGCCAGCAGCTTCTACGGGGGCCCGACAGATACGCAGTATTTT.

This clonotype appeared many times. The CDR3 spells CASSIYAGGRTGELFF. The CDR3 nucleotides are TGTGCCAGTAGTATATATGCGGGGGGGCGTACCGGGGAGCTGTTTTTT. The V gene is TRBV19, the J gene TRBJ2-2, with 9 bases that match TRBD2. This CDR3 has 16 amino acids. V was clipped by 2 bases and J by 5 bases; unmatched bases: 6. Germline-derived CDR1 and CDR2 are LNHDA and SQIVND (reference sequence).

In its sample, this clonotype was seen a few times. This rearrangement joins TRBV4-1 to TRBJ2-3, with D maybe TRBD2 (6 bases). Per the germline V gene, CDR1 is MGHRA and CDR2 is YSYEKL. The CDR3 sequence is 15 residues long. V lost 0 bases to trimming and J lost 5 bases, with 12 bases between them. The CDR3 DNA reads TGCGCCAGCAGCCAAGAGGAACGGGGAGGAGATACGCAGTATTTT. The encoded protein is CASSQEERGGDTQYF.

Many counts were recorded for this clonotype. This chain joins TRBV28 and TRBJ1-2, with a tentative D call TRBD1 (5 bases). Germline assignment: CDR1 MDHEN and CDR2 SYDVKM. V lost 3 bases and J lost 0, with 8 bases in between. This CDR3 region has 14 residues. The CDR3 spells CASSFDRPNYGYTF. Written as DNA, the CDR3 is TGTGCCAGCAGTTTTGACAGACCTAACTATGGCTACACCTTC.

At least ten counts were recorded for this clonotype. The chain employs TRBV6-5 and TRBJ1-6; 10 bases line up with TRBD1. The CDR3 sequence is 17 residues long. Trimming removed 0 bases from V and 7 bases from J; junction bases left unmatched: 6. The germline V gene encodes CDR1 MNHEY and CDR2 SVGAGI. The CDR3 is CASSYSGTGVVNSPLHF. CDR3 DNA: TGTGCCAGCAGTTACTCCGGGACAGGGGTCGTAAATTCACCCCTCCACTTT.

The rearrangement uses TRBV19 and TRBJ2-1; the D gene could be TRBD1 or TRBD2 (5 bases each). V was shortened by 5 bases and J by 4 bases, with 12 bases between the two germline ends. The CDR3 is 14 residues long. Germline V CDR1 and CDR2: LNHDA, SQIVND (reference sequence). CDR3 coding DNA: TGTGCCAGTAGTCGAAGGGACCCATACAATGAGCAGTTCTTC. This gives the protein CASSRRDPYNEQFF.

The chain is built from TRBV12-3 or TRBV12-4 and TRBJ1-4; D gene ambiguous. The CDR3 is made up of 12 amino acids. V lost 10 bases to trimming and J lost 7 bases, with 13 bases between them. CDR3 region: CATCREGEKLFF. The CDR3 DNA reads as TGTGCCACCTGCCGAGAGGGTGAAAAACTGTTTTTT.

Only a few counts were recorded for this clonotype. J is TRBJ1-2 and V is TRBV5-6; D unclear. CDR1 is SGHDT, CDR2 YYEEEE, per germline. CDR3 size: 15 residues. The ends were cut back, 0 bases at V and 4 bases at J, with 13 bases in the middle. CDR3 in DNA: TGTGCCAGCAGCTTGGTAGGTTCTACTGGCTATGGCTACACCTTC. Translated, it gives CASSLVGSTGYGYTF.

This clonotype was recorded at least ten times. V usage is TRBV2 and J usage is TRBJ2-7; D is undetermined. V was clipped by 4 bases and J by 5 bases, with 9 bases between them. Germline V gene sequence: CDR1 SNHLY, CDR2 FYNNEI. CDR3 length: 12 amino acids. CDR3 protein: CASSGNLNEQYF. In DNA, the CDR3 is TGTGCCAGCAGTGGAAATCTCAACGAGCAGTACTTC.

Many counts were recorded for this clonotype. This chain uses TRBV7-8 with TRBJ1-4; a weak D match, TRBD1 (5 bases). Germline lookup yields CDR1 SGHVS and CDR2 FQNEAQ. Trimming took off 5 bases at V and 2 bases at J, with 9 bases between the two ends. CDR3 length: 14 amino acids. CDR3 sequence: CASSPHRTNEKLFF. The CDR3 DNA is TGTGCCAGCAGCCCCCACAGGACTAATGAAAAACTGTTTTTT.

Ten or more counts support this clonotype. The chain combines TRBV20-1 with TRBJ1-5; 7 positions agree with TRBD1. The germline CDR1 and CDR2 sequences are DFQATT and SNEGSKA (reference sequence). The CDR3 runs to 13 residues. The J segment lost 2 bases and the V segment lost 5 bases, leaving 3 bases of the junction unmatched. The CDR3 DNA is TGCAGTGCTTCCACAGGGGGCAATCAGCCCCAGCATTTT. The encoded protein is CSASTGGNQPQHF.

The J gene is TRBJ1-1, the V gene TRBV6-5, with D tentatively TRBD1 (6 bases). Trimming removed 0 bases from V and 4 bases from J, with 12 bases in between. This CDR3 comprises 15 residues. Germline-derived CDR1 and CDR2 are MNHEY and SVGAGI. Written as DNA, the CDR3 is TGTGCCAGCAGTTACTCCAGGGGTTTTAGCACTGAAGCTTTCTTT. Translation: CASSYSRGFSTEAFF.

This clonotype was recorded many times. The chain couples TRBV28 to TRBJ1-2, with TRBD1 matching 10 bases. V trimming: 1 base; J trimming: 2 bases; junction bases outside the gene matches: 7. Germline CDR1 MDHEN, CDR2 SYDVKM. This CDR3 spans 17 amino acids. The CDR3 region is CASSLFGQGERNYGYTF. In nucleotides, the CDR3 is TGTGCCAGCAGTTTATTTGGACAGGGGGAGAGGAACTATGGCTACACCTTC.

This clonotype was observed many times. The chain employs TRBV2 and TRBJ2-3; D is perhaps TRBD1 or TRBD2 (5 bases each). Germline assignment: CDR1 SNHLY and CDR2 FYNNEI. The CDR3 is 14 residues long. The V gene lost 3 bases and the J gene lost 4 bases, with 11 bases spanning the gap. As DNA, the CDR3 is TGTGCCAGCAGTGAGATCGGGGCGGCAGATACGCAGTATTTT. Its protein product is CASSEIGAADTQYF.

This clonotype was counted at least ten times. This chain links TRBV12-3 or TRBV12-4 with TRBJ1-4; D is uncertain. The CDR3 extends over 13 amino acids. Trimming took 2 bases from V and 8 from J, leaving 9 bases between them. The CDR3 DNA sequence: TGTGCCAGCAGTTTATTCCGAGGGGAAAAACTGTTTTTT. Protein: CASSLFRGEKLFF.

Many counts were recorded for this clonotype. The chain uses TRBV28 and TRBJ1-5; possible D gene TRBD1, 6 bases. The CDR3 consists of 16 residues. Trimming pared 6 bases from V and 4 bases from J, leaving 19 bases between. Per germline, CDR1 MDHEN and CDR2 SYDVKM. CDR3 protein: CASSLRGWKGNQPQHF. Here the CDR3 DNA reads TGTGCCAGCAGCCTCAGGGGTTGGAAGGGAAATCAGCCCCAGCATTTT.

This clonotype was detected many times. The rearrangement joins TRBV24-1 to TRBJ2-3, with 7 bases lining up with TRBD2. V was pared by 4 bases and J by 0 bases, with 3 bases of the junction left unmatched. The CDR3 sequence is 15 residues long. Germline V gene lookup returns CDR1 KGHDR and CDR2 SFDVKD. CDR3 nucleotides: TGTGCCACCAGTGAGAGCGGGGCAAGCACAGATACGCAGTATTTT. It specifies CATSESGASTDTQYF.